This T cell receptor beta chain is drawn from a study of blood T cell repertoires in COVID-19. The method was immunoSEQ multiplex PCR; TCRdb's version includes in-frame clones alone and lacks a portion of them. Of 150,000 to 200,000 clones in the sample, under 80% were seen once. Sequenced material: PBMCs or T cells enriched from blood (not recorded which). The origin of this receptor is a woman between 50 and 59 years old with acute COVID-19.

This CDR3 reads CASSGGPTGETQYF. The CDR3 bases are TGTGCCAGCAGTGGAGGGCCTACCGGAGAGACCCAGTACTTC. J is TRBJ2-5 and V is TRBV2, with D tentatively TRBD2 (5 bases). The length of the CDR3 is 14 residues. Trimming pared 4 bases from V and 4 bases from J, leaving 13 bases between. Germline-derived CDR1 and CDR2 are SNHLY and FYNNEI.